The entry that follows covers one T cell receptor (beta chain) sequence. These data originate in a study of blood T cell repertoires in COVID-19. Whole-study context: PBMCs, B-cell-depleted T cells, or T cells were the source of the cDNA or gDNA that made up the material.

The germline gives CDR1 SGHTA, CDR2 FQGNSA. Trimming removed 5 bases from V and 6 bases from J; junction bases left unmatched: 7. The CDR3 is 14 amino acids. In the original analysis: Cell counts per sample came from amplifying reference gene primers. Clones were read by immunoSEQ multiplex PCR, and TCRdb kept only the in-frame ones, dropping some. V and J calls and clone size are given by that table; D and trimming were obtained from the DNA. Of some 200,000 clones in the sample, approximately 81% are singletons; the top ten hold approximately 18%. The sequenced sample was peripheral blood. This TCR was recovered from an elderly woman with active or convalescent COVID-19. The chain uses TRBV7-2 and TRBJ1-2; TRBD1 matches 9 bases. This CDR3 reads CASSLRTGVDGYTF. The CDR3 DNA reads as TGTGCCAGCAGCCTCCGGACAGGGGTTGATGGCTACACCTTC.